This T cell receptor beta chain was recovered during a study of shared clonotypes between healthy human individuals. The study, taken as a whole, reports: Naive CD4 clonotypes overlapped across a handful of donors at roughly 4.5%. Although depth was large, rarefaction showed that sequencing of the sorted subsets was incomplete. Non-shared clonotypes displayed generation probabilities falling below those of clonotypes present in all four donors.

Of note for this clone: Its antigen is as yet unknown.

V was clipped by 3 bases and J by 9 bases, with 21 bases between them. The CDR3 sequence is 16 residues long. Germline CDR1 is MGHRA and CDR2 is YSYEKL. Terminally differentiated effector memory CD45RA+ cells were excluded from the naive CD8 cells, which were CD45RO-negative and positively selected for CCR7. Once extracted for a subset, genomic DNA was divided evenly among several immunoSEQ plates. Method: immunoSEQ multiplex PCR; TCRdb's copy keeps in-frame clones and lacks some. The top ten clones hold approximately 1.7% of a sample with around 1.9 million clones, 85% to 95% of them seen once. This chain joins TRBV4-1 and TRBJ1-5; D possibly corresponds to TRBD1 (5 bases). The receptor's source is a man aged 18 to 35 in good health. Some clones in this sample may be carry-over from other donors' samples. The specimen sequenced was naive CD8+ T cells from PBMCs. The CDR3 region is CASSHLRDEFLRPQHF. The CDR3, as DNA: TGCGCCAGCAGCCACCTAAGGGACGAATTTCTCAGGCCCCAGCATTTT.